The rows below give T cell receptor beta chains drawn from one sample of a study of cytomegalovirus exposure and HLA in healthy donors. Here immunoSEQ multiplex PCR was the method, and the copy in TCRdb shows in-frame clones only, minus some. The sample consists of some 130,000 clones, roughly 93% of them appearing once. Input material: PBMCs. These receptors were collected from a man aged 18 to 29 in good health and CMV-seropositive. Each CDR3 is given without its conserved first and last residue. A D gene is named only where the DNA matches it firmly.

TRBJ1-1	TRBV4-1	NA	13	ASSRHSGSGTEAF
TRBJ2-5	TRBV11-3	NA	10	ASGNAEGTQY
TRBJ2-7	TRBV28	TRBD1	12	ASSFIVRGYEQY
TRBJ2-5	TRBV19	NA	10	ASSGAWETQY
TRBJ2-7	TRBV27	NA	13	ASPTGASGAYEQY
TRBJ2-1	TRBV5-1	NA	12	ASSLGGSENEQF
TRBJ2-7	TRBV27	NA	11	ASSFAGGGEQY
TRBJ1-5	TRBV6-1	NA	11	ASRGQYDQPQH
TRBJ2-2	TRBV6-1	TRBD2	13	ASHVLTSGTGELF
TRBJ2-5	TRBV14	TRBD2	11	ASSQGTRETQY
TRBJ1-5	TRBV9	NA	13	ASSAVGASNQPQH